This TCR beta chain was obtained from a study of blood T cells in healthy people across ages. Regarding the study as a whole: Fewer expanded clones and more diversity marked long-lived versus aged donors.

About this clonotype: What it binds is unknown.

Between the trimmed V and J ends, which lost 2 bases and 11 bases, there was a span of 15 bases. There are 12 residues in the CDR3. The germline CDR1 and CDR2 sequences are DFQATT and SNEGSKA (reference sequence). A second roughly 7 to 12 cycle PCR used barcoded and J-beta primers. TCRdb re-called the 5' RACE reads through MiXCR, storing one row per CDR3 protein. The table records around 1.1 million distinct CDR3 sequences, more than 30% of them present only once. The TCR originated in a man younger than 35 in good health. This chain uses TRBV20-1 with TRBJ1-2; D possibly corresponds to TRBD1 (6 bases). The sample taken for sequencing was blood. CDR3 region: CSARRTVHQYTF. The CDR3 region has the DNA TGCAGTGCTAGACGGACAGTCCACCAATACACCTTC.